The 6 T cell receptor beta chains listed next were all sequenced from one sample in a study of shared clonotypes between healthy human individuals. Repertoires were generated with immunoSEQ multiplex PCR, while TCRdb's copy carries only in-frame clones and drops some. The sample shows over 2,000,000 clones, roughly 93% of them seen only once. Terminally differentiated effector memory CD45RA+ cells were left out of the naive CD8 fraction, which was CD45RO-negative and positively selected for CCR7. Sequencing was performed on naive CD8+ T cells from PBMCs. The receptors stem from a man in his late teens or twenties in good health. Some clones in this sample may be carry-over from other donors' samples.

The chain joins TRBV28 to TRBJ2-3, with D hard to call. This CDR3 has 16 residues. The germline gives CDR1 MDHEN, CDR2 SYDVKM. V dropped 1 base and J dropped 5 bases, with 16 bases sitting between them. This chain's CDR3 is CASSLLYEYPRDTQYF. CDR3 nucleotide sequence: TGTGCCAGCAGTTTATTGTACGAATATCCGAGAGATACGCAGTATTTT.

The chain uses TRBV21-1 and TRBJ2-5; no check of the table's D call, TRBD1, against the DNA was made. TRBV21-1 is described as a pseudogene. The CDR3 runs 14 residues. CDR3 sequence reads: CASSKDGQEETQYF. The CDR3 nucleotides read TGTGCCAGCAGCAAAGACGGACAGGAAGAGACCCAGTACTTC.

On this clone: The identical CDR3 is also encoded by other nucleotide sequences in the sample. The chain has TRBV27 and TRBJ1-5; D remains unclear. The CDR3 has 12 amino acids. V lost 3 bases and J 7 bases, leaving 7 bases between the germline ends. Germline V CDR1 and CDR2: MNHEY, SMNVEV (reference sequence). The CDR3 DNA reads as TGTGCCAGCAGTTTCCCAGGACAGCCCCAGCATTTT. This codes for CASSFPGQPQHF.

With regard to this clone: Other DNA sequences from this sample encode an identical CDR3 as well. The chain has TRBV27 and TRBJ2-7; 10 bases map to TRBD2. The CDR3 length is 16 residues. J was trimmed by 1 base and V by 4 bases; bases with no gene match: 7. The V gene's germline CDR1 is MNHEY and CDR2 SMNVEV (reference sequence). CDR3: CASSSRTSGSSYEQYF. The CDR3 DNA reads TGTGCCAGCAGTTCCCGGACTAGCGGATCGTCCTACGAGCAGTACTTC.

V and J are TRBV7-8 and TRBJ2-7, with 10 bases that match TRBD2. The CDR3 is made up of 19 amino acids. CDR1 SGHVS and CDR2 FQNEAQ come from the germline V gene. Germline trimming cut 5 bases from V and 4 bases from J; bases unmatched to any gene: 20. The CDR3 loop is CASSPRATSGIYRGYEQYF. Here the CDR3 DNA reads TGTGCCAGCAGCCCAAGGGCCACTAGCGGGATATATCGCGGGTACGAGCAGTACTTC.

The J gene is TRBJ2-7, the V gene TRBV27; unclear D gene. The germline gives CDR1 MNHEY, CDR2 SMNVEV (reference sequence). The length of the CDR3 is 17 residues. V gave up 6 bases and J gave up 5 bases, with 26 bases separating them. CDR3 residues: CASRSLVSNVLLHEQYF. The CDR3 nucleotides are TGTGCCAGCAGATCCCTTGTCTCGAACGTCCTATTGCACGAGCAGTACTTC.